These 2 T cell receptor beta chains share one sample of origin, sequenced in a study of shared clonotypes between healthy human individuals. The method was immunoSEQ multiplex PCR; TCRdb's version includes in-frame clones alone and lacks a portion of them. In the table there are approximately 530,000 clones, approximately 95% of which are singletons. Sequences were obtained from naive CD4+ T cells sorted from blood. The sample's subset: CD45RA+ positively selected. Receptors were obtained from a woman aged 25 to 39 in good health.

Only one count was recorded for this clone. The chain employs TRBV18 and TRBJ1-1; no clear D. The CDR3 loop spans 16 amino acids. Trimming took 1 base from V and 0 from J, leaving 12 bases between them. Germline CDR1 is KGHSH and CDR2 is LQKENI. This chain's CDR3 is CASSPRPDGMNTEAFF. The CDR3, as DNA: TGTGCCAGCTCACCACGCCCCGACGGGATGAACACTGAAGCTTTCTTT. Full variable domain (outside the CDR3, taken from reference TRBV18 and TRBJ1-1): NAGVMQNPRHLVRRRGQEARLRCSPMKGHSHVYWYRQLPEEGLKFMVYLQKENIIDESGMPKERFSAEFPKEGPSILRIQQVVRGDSAAYFCASSPRPDGMNTEAFFGQGTRLTVV.

The chain is built from TRBV4-1 and TRBJ2-5; 7 bases line up with TRBD2. The CDR3 is 19 residues long. Germline V gives CDR1 MGHRA, CDR2 YSYEKL. J lost 5 bases, V lost 4 bases, and 22 bases had no gene match. CDR3 sequence (DNA): TGCGCCAGCAGCCTACCGCTTCGGGCTAGCGGCGGGCCCAAGGAGACCCAGTACTTC. Its translation is CASSLPLRASGGPKETQYF.